This T cell receptor (beta chain) originates from a study of blood T cell repertoires in COVID-19. The J segment lost 1 base and the V segment lost 5 bases, leaving 20 bases of the junction unmatched. Germline-derived CDR1 and CDR2 are LNHDA and SQIVND (reference sequence). The CDR3 loop spans 20 amino acids. Measured with immunoSEQ multiplex PCR; TCRdb has only the in-frame clones, and not every one. Counted here are 250,000 or so clones, approximately 80% occurring once; the ten biggest clones make up 1.5% to 2%. Sequenced input: PBMCs or T cells enriched from blood (not recorded which). The V gene is TRBV19, the J gene TRBJ2-4; 7 positions match TRBD1. The receptor was isolated from a man in his 60s who had recovered from COVID-19. The CDR3 spells CASSCRSTGRPYIAKNIQYF. CDR3 DNA: TGTGCCAGTAGTTGCAGGTCGACAGGGCGACCCTATATTGCCAAAAACATTCAGTACTTC.